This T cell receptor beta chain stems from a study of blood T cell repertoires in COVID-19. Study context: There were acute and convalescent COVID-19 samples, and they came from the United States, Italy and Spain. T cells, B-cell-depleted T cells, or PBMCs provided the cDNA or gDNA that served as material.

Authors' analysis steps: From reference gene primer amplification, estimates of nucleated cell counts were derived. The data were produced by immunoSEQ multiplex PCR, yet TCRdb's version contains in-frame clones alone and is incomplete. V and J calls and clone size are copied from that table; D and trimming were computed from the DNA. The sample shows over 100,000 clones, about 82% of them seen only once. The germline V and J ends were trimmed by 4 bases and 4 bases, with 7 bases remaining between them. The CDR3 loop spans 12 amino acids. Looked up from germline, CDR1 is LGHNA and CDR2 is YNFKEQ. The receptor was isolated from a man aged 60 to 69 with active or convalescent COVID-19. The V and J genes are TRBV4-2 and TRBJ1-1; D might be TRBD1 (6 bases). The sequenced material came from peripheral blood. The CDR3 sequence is CASSPGVTEAFF. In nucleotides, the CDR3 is TGTGCCAGCAGCCCAGGGGTCACTGAAGCTTTCTTT.